The 20 T cell receptor beta chains reported below all come from one sample, sequenced in a study of blood T cells in healthy people across ages. PCR was performed a second time for about 6 to 12 cycles using a sample-barcoded 5' primer and a J-beta primer mix. TCRdb called the 5' RACE reads again in MiXCR, with one record for every CDR3 protein. The sample records some 1.5 million distinct CDR3 sequences, roughly 27% being singletons. Material for sequencing was blood. These receptors came from a woman in her twenties or thirties in good health.

This clonotype was detected only a few times. The genes are TRBV2 and TRBJ1-5; D call uncertain. This CDR3 is 16 amino acids long. V shed 8 bases and J shed 0 bases, with 17 bases lying between them. CDR1 is SNHLY, CDR2 FYNNEI, per germline. In nucleotides, the CDR3 is TGTGCCAGCCAAGGCAGGAGCCTTTATAGCAATCAGCCCCAGCATTTT. This codes for CASQGRSLYSNQPQHF.

This sequence joins TRBV6-6 and TRBJ2-5; D may be TRBD1 (8 bases). CDR1 and CDR2 (germline): MNHNY, SVGAGI (reference sequence). This CDR3 is 14 amino acids long. Deletions cut 7 bases from V and 2 bases from J, with 14 bases between. As DNA, the CDR3 is TGTGCCAGCATCGACAGGGGAGGGCAAGAGACCCAGTACTTC. Its protein product is CASIDRGGQETQYF.

The chain recombines TRBV15 with TRBJ2-2; D gene unclear. This CDR3 is built from 14 residues. Between the trimmed V and J ends, which lost 0 bases and 4 bases, there was a span of 6 bases. CDR1 and CDR2 from the germline V gene are LNHNV and YYDKDF (reference sequence). The CDR3 sequence: CATSRERSTGELFF. The DNA of the CDR3 is TGTGCCACCAGCAGAGAGAGATCCACCGGGGAGCTGTTTTTT. The full variable domain, completed using reference TRBV15 and TRBJ2-2, is DAMVIQNPRYQVTQFGKPVTLSCSQTLNHNVMYWYQQKSSQAPKLLFHYYDKDFNNEADTPDNFQSRRPNTSFCFLDIRSPGLGDTAMYLCATSRERSTGELFFGEGSRLTVL.

V usage is TRBV3-1 and J usage is TRBJ2-1; TRBD1 agrees at 10 bases. The CDR3 loop spans 16 amino acids. Germline-derived CDR1 and CDR2 are LGHDT and YNNKEL (reference sequence). The trim removed 0 bases at V and 7 bases at J, leaving 6 bases unmatched. The CDR3 sequence is CASSQDWTGGFNEQFF. The CDR3 DNA reads as TGTGCCAGCAGCCAAGATTGGACAGGGGGATTTAATGAGCAGTTCTTC.

This clonotype was seen a handful of times. CDR3 sequence reads: CASSLRPAGGGTQYF. In DNA form, the CDR3 reads TGCGCCAGCAGCTTGCGTCCTGCGGGAGGTGGCACGCAGTATTTT. This chain joins TRBV5-1 and TRBJ2-3; 8 positions agree with TRBD2. The CDR3 has 15 residues. Germline lookup yields CDR1 SGHRS and CDR2 YFSETQ. V lost 1 base to trimming and J lost 9 bases; unmatched junction nucleotides: 10.

In this sample, this clonotype turned up a few times. The chain employs TRBV6-5 and TRBJ1-1; tentatively, D is TRBD1 (5 bases). CDR1 is MNHEY and CDR2 is SVGAGI in the germline V gene. V was shortened by 2 bases and J by 11 bases, with 15 bases between the two germline ends. The CDR3 extends over 13 amino acids. This chain's CDR3 is CASSYPSSREAFF. DNA of the CDR3: TGTGCCAGCAGTTACCCCTCGTCCAGGGAGGCTTTCTTT.

Only one count was recorded for this clonotype. The CDR3 reads CASSPSGGWGTEAFF. The CDR3 DNA reads as TGTGCCAGCAGCCCGTCGGGGGGCTGGGGCACTGAAGCTTTCTTT. The genes are TRBV3-1 and TRBJ1-1, with D possibly TRBD1 on 6 matching bases. V shed 4 bases and J shed 4 bases, with 16 bases lying between them. Germline-derived CDR1 and CDR2 are LGHDT and YNNKEL (reference sequence). The CDR3 is 15 residues long.

This clonotype showed up just a few times. The chain joins TRBV20-1 to TRBJ2-1, with 10 bases lining up with TRBD2. This CDR3 contains 15 residues. V dropped 0 bases and J dropped 8; count of bases not matched to a gene: 7. The germline V gene encodes CDR1 DFQATT and CDR2 SNEGSKA (reference sequence). The CDR3 here is CSAREEGSGRDEQFF. CDR3 DNA: TGCAGTGCTAGAGAAGAGGGGAGCGGGAGGGATGAGCAGTTCTTC.

This clonotype turned up a few times. The chain is built from TRBV3-1 and TRBJ2-7; no firm D call. The V and J ends lost 0 bases and 7 bases respectively, with 10 bases between them. CDR1 LGHDT and CDR2 YNNKEL come from the germline V gene (reference sequence). CDR3 length: 13 residues. CDR3 region: CASSQDSTDEQYF. As DNA, the CDR3 is TGTGCCAGCAGCCAAGATTCAACTGATGAGCAGTACTTC.

Comment on this clonotype: This sequence may be a read error, since a much larger clone differs from it by one base. The V and J genes are TRBV12-3 or TRBV12-4 and TRBJ2-3; the D is unclear. The CDR3 extends over 13 amino acids. CDR3 in amino acids: CAISLMGSDTQYF. DNA for the CDR3: TGTGCCATCAGTTTGATGGGATCAGATACGCAGTATTTT.

This rearrangement joins TRBV2 to TRBJ2-7; D is undetermined. Per the germline V gene, CDR1 is SNHLY and CDR2 is FYNNEI. The CDR3 spans 14 residues. Trimming took off 5 bases at V and 0 bases at J, with 11 bases between the two ends. In DNA form, the CDR3 reads TGTGCCAGCAGTAACGCGGCGACCTCCTACGAGCAGTACTTC. It yields the protein CASSNAATSYEQYF.

V gene TRBV6-6 combines with J gene TRBJ1-4, with TRBD1 as a possible D gene (6 bases). CDR3 length: 14 amino acids. V was trimmed by 8 bases and J by 4 bases, leaving 14 bases between them. The germline V gene has CDR1 MNHNY and CDR2 SVGAGI (reference sequence). In DNA, the CDR3 is TGTGCCAGCTTGTCCGGGACAAATAATGAAAAACTGTTTTTT. This gives the protein CASLSGTNNEKLFF.

In this sample, this clonotype turned up a few times. This chain joins TRBV7-2 and TRBJ2-3; TRBD1 might be the D (5 bases). V dropped 4 bases and J dropped 7 bases, with 24 bases sitting between them. The CDR3 contains 17 residues. CDR1 is SGHTA, CDR2 FQGNSA, per germline. The CDR3 DNA sequence: TGTGCCAGCAGCTCCGACAGTAGCCTCGGGCGGTCATATACGCAGTATTTT. It codes for CASSSDSSLGRSYTQYF.

The chain recombines TRBV19 with TRBJ1-2; a possible D gene is TRBD1 (6 bases). Looked up from germline, CDR1 is LNHDA and CDR2 is SQIVND (reference sequence). The CDR3 spans 14 residues. Trimming removed 4 bases at V and 5 bases at J, with 14 bases between. CDR3 in amino acids: CASSRETGSYGYTF. The CDR3 DNA reads TGTGCCAGTAGTAGAGAGACAGGATCATATGGCTACACCTTC. Together with reference TRBV19 and TRBJ1-2, the CDR3 gives the full variable domain: DGGITQSPKYLFRKEGQNVTLSCEQNLNHDAMYWYRQDPGQGLRLIYYSQIVNDFQKGDIAEGYSVSREKKESFPLTVTSAQKNPTAFYLCASSRETGSYGYTFGSGTRLTVV.

This clonotype was recorded a few times. The chain joins TRBV2 to TRBJ2-7; TRBD1 is a possible D gene (5 bases). The V gene lost 3 bases and the J gene lost 6 bases, with 9 bases spanning the gap. Per the germline V gene, CDR1 is SNHLY and CDR2 is FYNNEI. This CDR3 is 12 amino acids long. CDR3 region: CASSEVGLEQYF. CDR3 coding DNA: TGTGCCAGCAGTGAGGTGGGGCTCGAGCAGTACTTC.

This clonotype has just a few counts. The CDR3 nucleotides are TGTGCCAGCAGCGCAATTCGGGACTACACAGATACGCAGTATTTT. Translating it yields CASSAIRDYTDTQYF. The J gene is TRBJ2-3, the V gene TRBV28; 7 bases are a match to TRBD2. The CDR3 sequence is 15 residues long. Germline CDR1 MDHEN, CDR2 SYDVKM. With V trimmed by 6 bases and J by 2 bases, 8 bases remained unmatched.

The rearrangement links TRBV2 to TRBJ2-3; tentatively, D is TRBD2 (6 bases). V shed 4 bases and J shed 4 bases, with 12 bases lying between them. Germline V lookup: CDR1 SNHLY, CDR2 FYNNEI. The CDR3 loop spans 14 amino acids. CDR3 DNA: TGTGCCAGCAGTGGGGCGGAGGGCCCAGATACGCAGTATTTT. Residues: CASSGAEGPDTQYF.

CDR3 in amino acids: CASSHESREGLVWEQFF. The CDR3 bases are TGTGCCAGCAGCCATGAATCCCGGGAGGGCCTCGTCTGGGAGCAGTTCTTC. The V call is TRBV4-2, the J call TRBJ2-1, with 8 bases matching TRBD2. Germline assignment: CDR1 LGHNA and CDR2 YNFKEQ. This CDR3 is built from 17 residues. J was trimmed by 10 bases and V by 3 bases; bases with no gene match: 17.

Notes on this clonotype: One junction end does not reproduce the germline sequence, and a read error may be involved. The V gene is TRBV14, the J gene TRBJ2-1, with a weak D call TRBD1 (5 bases). From germline, CDR1 is SGHDN and CDR2 FVKESK. The CDR3 has 12 amino acids. The CDR3 region has the DNA TGTGCCAGCAGCCGACAGAACAATGAGCAGTGCTTC. Translation gives CASSRQNNEQCF. Full variable domain (outside the CDR3, taken from reference TRBV14 and TRBJ2-1): EAGVTQFPSHSVIEKGQTVTLRCDPISGHDNLYWYRRVMGKEIKFLLHFVKESKQDESGMPNNRFLAERTGGTYSTLKVQPAELEDSGVYFCASSRQNNEQCFGPGTRLTVL.

This chain uses TRBV20-1 with TRBJ2-3, with 8 positions matching TRBD2. Trimming removed 3 bases from V and 8 bases from J; junction bases left unmatched: 16. CDR3 length: 16 amino acids. Germline CDR1 and CDR2: DFQATT and SNEGSKA (reference sequence). CDR3 residues: CSARLSATVAGGTQYF. In DNA form, the CDR3 reads TGCAGTGCTAGGTTGTCCGCGACAGTGGCGGGAGGTACGCAGTATTTT.